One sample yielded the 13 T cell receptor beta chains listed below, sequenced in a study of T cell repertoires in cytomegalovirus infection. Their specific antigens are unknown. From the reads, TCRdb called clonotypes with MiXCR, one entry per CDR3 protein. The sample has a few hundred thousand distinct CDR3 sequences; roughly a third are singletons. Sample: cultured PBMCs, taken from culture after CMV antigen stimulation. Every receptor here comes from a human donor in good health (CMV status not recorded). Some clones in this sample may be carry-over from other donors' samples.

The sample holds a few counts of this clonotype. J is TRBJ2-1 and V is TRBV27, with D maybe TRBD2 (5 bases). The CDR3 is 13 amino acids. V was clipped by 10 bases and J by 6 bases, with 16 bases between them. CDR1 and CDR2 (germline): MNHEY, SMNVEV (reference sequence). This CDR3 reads CATRGGGRNEQFF. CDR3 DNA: TGTGCCACTCGAGGCGGAGGACGCAATGAGCAGTTCTTC.

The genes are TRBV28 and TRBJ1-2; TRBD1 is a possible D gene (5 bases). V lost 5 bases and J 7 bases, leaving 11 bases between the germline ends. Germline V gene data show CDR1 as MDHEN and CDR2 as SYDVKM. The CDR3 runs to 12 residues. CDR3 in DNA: TGTGCCAGCAGTCAACCGGGACGTGGCTACACCTTC. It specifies CASSQPGRGYTF.

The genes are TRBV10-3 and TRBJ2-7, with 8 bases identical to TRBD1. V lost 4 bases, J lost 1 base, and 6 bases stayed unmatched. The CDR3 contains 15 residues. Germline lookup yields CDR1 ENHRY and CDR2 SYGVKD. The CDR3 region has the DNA TGTGCCATCAGTGCGGGGACAGGATATTCCTACGAGCAGTACGTC. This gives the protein CAISAGTGYSYEQYV.

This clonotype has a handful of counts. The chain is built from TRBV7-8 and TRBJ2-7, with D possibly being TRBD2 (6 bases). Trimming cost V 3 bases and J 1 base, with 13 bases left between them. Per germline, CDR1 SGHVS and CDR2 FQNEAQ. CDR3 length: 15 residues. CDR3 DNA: TGTGCCAGCAGCTTGGAGGGAGCTCCATCCTACGAGCAGTACGTC. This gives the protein CASSLEGAPSYEQYV.

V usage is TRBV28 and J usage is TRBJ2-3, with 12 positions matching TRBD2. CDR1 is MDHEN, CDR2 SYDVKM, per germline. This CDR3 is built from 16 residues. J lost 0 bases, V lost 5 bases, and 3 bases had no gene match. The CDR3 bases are TGTGCCAGCAGTCCTAGCGGGAGGGCCAGCACAGATACGCAGTATTTT. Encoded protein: CASSPSGRASTDTQYF. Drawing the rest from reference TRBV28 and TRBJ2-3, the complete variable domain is DVKVTQSSRYLVKRTGEKVFLECVQDMDHENMFWYRQDPGLGLRLIYFSYDVKMKEKGDIPEGYSVSREKKERFSLILESASTNQTSMYLCASSPSGRASTDTQYFGPGTRLTVL.

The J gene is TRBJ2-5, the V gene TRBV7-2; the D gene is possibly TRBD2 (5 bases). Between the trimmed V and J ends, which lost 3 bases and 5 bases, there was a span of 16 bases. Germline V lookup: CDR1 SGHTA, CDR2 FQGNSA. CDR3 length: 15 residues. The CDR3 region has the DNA TGTGCCAGCAGCTTGTGGCTTAAACCGGGGGAGACCCAGTACTTC. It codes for CASSLWLKPGETQYF.

The CDR3 bases are TGTGCCACCAGTGAAGGAGAGCGGTGGTCCCAAGAGACCCAGTACTTC. Translating it yields CATSEGERWSQETQYF. The chain carries TRBV24-1 and TRBJ2-5, with D possibly TRBD2 on 5 matching bases. The V gene's germline CDR1 is KGHDR and CDR2 SFDVKD. CDR3 size: 16 residues. The V gene lost 4 bases and the J gene lost 1 base, with 15 bases spanning the gap.

The CDR3 DNA sequence: TGTGCCAGCAGTTACCGGACTAGCGGGGCCTACTCCTACGAGCAGTACGTC. Translating gives CASSYRTSGAYSYEQYV. This chain links TRBV6-2 or TRBV6-3 with TRBJ2-7, with 12 bases aligning to TRBD2. Germline lookup yields CDR1 MNHEY and CDR2 SVGEGT. CDR3 length: 17 residues. Unmatched junction bases numbered 5, after V lost 2 bases and J lost 0 bases.

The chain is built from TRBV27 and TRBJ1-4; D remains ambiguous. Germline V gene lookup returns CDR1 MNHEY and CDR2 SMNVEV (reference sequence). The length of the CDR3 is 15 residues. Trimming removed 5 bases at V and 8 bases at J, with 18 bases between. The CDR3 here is CASSPLVTRGEKLFF. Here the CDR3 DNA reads TGTGCCAGCAGTCCCCTAGTTACCAGAGGAGAAAAACTGTTTTTT.

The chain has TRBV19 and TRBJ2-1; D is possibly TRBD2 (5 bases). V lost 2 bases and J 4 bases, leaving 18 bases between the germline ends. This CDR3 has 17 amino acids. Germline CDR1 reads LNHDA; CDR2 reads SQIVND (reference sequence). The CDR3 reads CASSIPKLGRPYNEQFF. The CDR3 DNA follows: TGTGCCAGTAGTATACCAAAGCTTGGGAGACCGTACAATGAGCAGTTCTTC.

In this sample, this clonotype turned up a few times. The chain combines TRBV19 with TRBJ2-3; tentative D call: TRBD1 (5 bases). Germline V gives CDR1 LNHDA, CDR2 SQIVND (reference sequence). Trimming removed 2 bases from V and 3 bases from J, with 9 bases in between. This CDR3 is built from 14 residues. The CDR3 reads CASSILGRTDTQYF. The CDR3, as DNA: TGTGCCAGTAGTATATTGGGGCGAACAGATACGCAGTATTTT.

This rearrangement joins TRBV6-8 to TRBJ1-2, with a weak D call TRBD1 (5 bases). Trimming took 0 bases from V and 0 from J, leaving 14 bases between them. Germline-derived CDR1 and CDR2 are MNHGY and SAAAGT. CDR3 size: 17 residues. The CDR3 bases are TGTGCCAGCAGTTACTCTATGGCAGGGAGAGCTAACTATGGCTACACCTTC. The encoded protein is CASSYSMAGRANYGYTF.

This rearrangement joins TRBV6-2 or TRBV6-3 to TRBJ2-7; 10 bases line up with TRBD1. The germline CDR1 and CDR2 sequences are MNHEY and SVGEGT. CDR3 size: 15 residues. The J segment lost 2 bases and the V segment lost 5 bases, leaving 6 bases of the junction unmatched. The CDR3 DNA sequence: TGTGCCAGCAGTCTTCAAGGACAGGGGGCCTACGAGCAGTACTTC. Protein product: CASSLQGQGAYEQYF.